One sample yielded the 19 T cell receptor beta chains listed below, sequenced in a study of T cells in Graves' hyperthyroidism and ophthalmopathy (dated 2019 in TCRdb). The method behind the library was multiplex PCR. The listed sequencing device is Illumina HiSeq 2000. TCR beta CDR3 regions were amplified from RNA transcripts. For the first round of RT-PCR on the TCR CDR3, the HTBI primer set was used together with the Qiagen OneStep RT-PCR kit. The public sequencing data were trimmed at Q25 with fastp and processed into clonotypes with MiXCR by TCRdb, which kept only in-frame beta chains. Each entry merges the rows of one CDR3 protein and shows their most common DNA and genes. The sample contains around 800,000 distinct CDR3 sequences, 35% to 40% of them found a single time. The biggest ten clones account for about 8.9% of the sample. The sequenced material came from blood. These receptors originate from a man aged 18 to 29 with Graves' hyperthyroidism.

A few counts support this clonotype. This chain uses TRBV5-1 with TRBJ1-3; D may be TRBD1 (5 bases). Germline V gives CDR1 SGHRS, CDR2 YFSETQ. CDR3 length equals 14 residues. The germline V and J ends were trimmed by 0 bases and 2 bases, with 6 bases remaining between them. CDR3 DNA sequence: TGCGCCAGCAGCTTGGGGGACGCTGGAAACACCATATATTTT. Translated, it gives CASSLGDAGNTIYF.

The sample holds many counts of this clonotype. The rearrangement uses TRBV25-1 and TRBJ1-4; D gene uncertain. The CDR3 extends over 17 amino acids. Trimming stripped 2 bases from V and 4 bases from J, with 17 bases between. Germline lookup yields CDR1 MGHDK and CDR2 SYGVNS. The CDR3 DNA reads TGTGCCAGCAGTGAAGGGTTTCTGATTAGTGGTAATGAAAAACTGTTTTTT. Translating it yields CASSEGFLISGNEKLFF.

The gene calls are TRBV6-5 and TRBJ1-6; 8 bases agree with TRBD1. J gave up 6 bases and V 6 bases, and 7 bases lay outside the gene matches. Germline V gene lookup returns CDR1 MNHEY and CDR2 SVGAGI. The length of the CDR3 is 15 residues. The CDR3, as DNA: TGTGCCAGCAGGGGACAGGAGGGCATTAATTCACCCCTCCACTTT. This sequence encodes CASRGQEGINSPLHF.

This clonotype showed up just a few times. The rearrangement uses TRBV7-9 and TRBJ2-2; D is uncertain. The CDR3 covers 15 residues. With 4 bases removed from V and 0 bases from J, the gap between germline ends came to 9 bases. Germline V gene sequence: CDR1 SEHNR, CDR2 FQNEAQ (reference sequence). CDR3 nucleotides: TGTGCCAGCAGCTCCTCCCCTACGAACACCGGGGAGCTGTTTTTT. This sequence encodes CASSSSPTNTGELFF. Full variable domain (rest looked up from reference TRBV7-9 and TRBJ2-2): DTGVSQNPRHKITKRGQNVTFRCDPISEHNRLYWYRQTLGQGPEFLTYFQNEAQLEKSRLLSDRFSAERPKGSFSTLEIQRTEQGDSAMYLCASSSSPTNTGELFFGEGSRLTVL.

This chain joins TRBV7-9 and TRBJ2-2, with D tentatively TRBD1 or TRBD2 (5 bases each). V lost 6 bases to trimming and J lost 4 bases, with 15 bases between them. This CDR3 has 15 residues. The V gene's germline CDR1 is SEHNR and CDR2 FQNEAQ (reference sequence). The CDR3 here is CASRGEDGATGELFF. CDR3 coding DNA: TGTGCCAGCAGGGGAGAGGACGGGGCCACCGGGGAGCTGTTTTTT.

As concerns this clonotype: The junction differs from germline at one of its ends, possibly a read error. The chain joins TRBV9 to TRBJ1-1, with D possibly being TRBD1 (5 bases). Germline V gene data show CDR1 as SGDLS and CDR2 as YYNGEE. The CDR3 spans 13 residues. The CDR3 nucleotides are TGCGCCAGCAGCCAAGCCGACAGAAATGAAGCTTTCTTT. It encodes CASSQADRNEAFF.

This clonotype showed up many times. The chain joins TRBV10-2 to TRBJ2-5, with 12 nucleotides matching TRBD2. CDR1 is WSHSY and CDR2 is SAAADI in the germline V gene. The junction had 6 bases not matched to a gene; V was cut back by 5 bases and J by 5 bases. CDR3 length: 15 residues. The CDR3 here is CASSPGLAGWETQYF. CDR3 DNA: TGCGCCAGCAGTCCCGGACTAGCGGGATGGGAGACCCAGTACTTC.

The chain employs TRBV19 and TRBJ2-2; D gene unclear. From germline, CDR1 is LNHDA and CDR2 SQIVND (reference sequence). Trimming removed 7 bases from V and 6 bases from J, with 12 bases in between. CDR3 length: 13 amino acids. The CDR3, as DNA: TGTGCCAGTAAATACGGTTCGCCCGGGGAGCTGTTTTTT. Encoded protein: CASKYGSPGELFF.

J is TRBJ2-7 and V is TRBV13; 10 nucleotides match TRBD2. After removal of 4 bases from V and 12 bases from J, the junction contained 6 bases not matched to a gene. The CDR3 spans 12 residues. The germline V gene encodes CDR1 PRHDT and CDR2 FYEKMQ (reference sequence). For the CDR3, the DNA is TGTGCCAGCAGCTCCATAGCGGGAGGTTTGTACTTC. Translated: CASSSIAGGLYF. Based on the CDR3 plus reference TRBV13 and TRBJ2-7, the full variable domain is AAGVIQSPRHLIKEKRETATLKCYPIPRHDTVYWYQQGPGQDPQFLISFYEKMQSDKGSIPDRFSAQQFSDYHSELNMSSLELGDSALYFCASSSIAGGLYFGPGTRLTVT.

In this sample, this clonotype turned up many times. This sequence joins TRBV19 and TRBJ2-5, with a weak D call TRBD2 (6 bases). With 8 bases removed from V and 4 bases from J, the gap between germline ends came to 14 bases. The CDR3 is 13 residues long. Germline V lookup: CDR1 LNHDA, CDR2 SQIVND (reference sequence). CDR3 region: CASSPSDGETQYF. The CDR3 DNA is TGTGCCAGTTCTCCTAGCGATGGAGAGACCCAGTACTTC.

The J gene is TRBJ1-1, the V gene TRBV9, with a tentative D call TRBD1 (5 bases). The V end was cut by 0 bases, the J end by 8 bases, with 8 bases between. This CDR3 is built from 12 residues. The germline CDR1 and CDR2 sequences are SGDLS and YYNGEE. CDR3 protein: CASSVGYREAFF. Written as DNA, the CDR3 is TGTGCCAGCAGCGTAGGGTACAGGGAAGCTTTCTTT.

In the case of this clonotype: Germline and junction disagree at one end, which may indicate a read error. J is TRBJ2-7 and V is TRBV7-3; D remains unclear. This CDR3 spans 13 amino acids. Germline V gives CDR1 SGHTA, CDR2 FQGTGA. The CDR3 loop is CASSRTEYYEQYF. DNA of the CDR3: TGCGCCAGCAGCCGTACGGAATACTACGAGCAGTACTTC.

This clonotype was seen only a few times. This chain joins TRBV14 and TRBJ1-4; D possibly corresponds to TRBD1 (6 bases). CDR3 length equals 16 residues. CDR1 is SGHDN and CDR2 is FVKESK in the germline V gene. The V end was cut by 0 bases, the J end by 0 bases, with 8 bases between. The chain's CDR3 is CASSQEQGTTNEKLFF. The CDR3 DNA follows: TGTGCCAGCAGCCAAGAACAGGGAACAACTAATGAAAAACTGTTTTTT.

The CDR3 reads CASSLGALSYGYTF. CDR3 bases: TGTGCCAGCAGTCTGGGGGCGCTTAGCTATGGCTACACCTTC. V usage is TRBV6-5 and J usage is TRBJ1-2; D is possibly TRBD1 (6 bases). Trimming took off 5 bases at V and 4 bases at J, with 14 bases between the two ends. Germline V gene lookup returns CDR1 MNHEY and CDR2 SVGAGI. The CDR3 sequence is 14 residues long.

This chain uses TRBV7-8 with TRBJ1-1; D is perhaps TRBD1 (5 bases). The germline V and J ends were trimmed by 8 bases and 6 bases, with 19 bases remaining between them. There are 14 residues in the CDR3. Germline V gene sequence: CDR1 SGHVS, CDR2 FQNEAQ. The CDR3 sequence: CASEKGRGIPEAFF. CDR3 bases: TGTGCCAGCGAGAAGGGACGGGGAATACCTGAAGCTTTCTTT.

This clonotype came up many times. This chain joins TRBV20-1 and TRBJ1-1; D remains ambiguous. The germline V and J ends were trimmed by 0 bases and 0 bases, with 11 bases remaining between them. The CDR3 extends over 15 amino acids. Germline V gene lookup returns CDR1 DFQATT and CDR2 SNEGSKA (reference sequence). This CDR3 reads CSARDEGGMNTEAFF. The CDR3 DNA is TGCAGTGCTAGAGATGAGGGAGGGATGAACACTGAAGCTTTCTTT.

The sample holds a few counts of this clonotype. The V call is TRBV20-1, the J call TRBJ1-5; no clear D. There are 13 residues in the CDR3. V dropped 5 bases and J dropped 7 bases, with 15 bases sitting between them. Germline CDR1 and CDR2: DFQATT and SNEGSKA (reference sequence). The CDR3 bases are TGCAGTGCTCCCCCGGGCCCGGGACAGCCCCAGCATTTT. Protein product: CSAPPGPGQPQHF.

This clonotype has ten or more counts. Given a much more abundant clone one base away, this may be a read error. The DNA of the CDR3 is TGTGCCAGCAGTTACGGTGACGGGGAGACCCAGTACTTC. The encoded protein is CASSYGDGETQYF. V usage is TRBV2 and J usage is TRBJ2-5; D remains ambiguous. Trimming removed 5 bases from V and 5 bases from J, with 12 bases in between. In germline, CDR1 is SNHLY, CDR2 FYNNEI. This CDR3 region has 13 residues.

Many counts were recorded for this clonotype. The chain has TRBV20-1 and TRBJ2-5; D remains unclear. Germline loops: CDR1 DFQATT, CDR2 SNEGSKA (reference sequence). This CDR3 is 12 amino acids long. V lost 4 bases and J lost 5, with 11 bases in between. CDR3: CSATQSRETQYF. In DNA, the CDR3 is TGCAGTGCTACGCAAAGCCGGGAGACCCAGTACTTC.